This T cell receptor (beta chain) was captured by sequencing in a study of blood T cell repertoires in COVID-19 (dated by TCRdb to the early 2020s). Background on the whole study: Samples from collaborators originated in the United States, Italy and Spain and spanned both the acute and convalescent phases of COVID-19. The prospective study material was composed of cDNA or gDNA derived from T cells, B-cell-depleted T cells, or PBMCs. The dataset comprised deeply sampled blood TCRbeta repertoires from subjects exposed to, actively infected with, or recovered from COVID-19. The repertoires were made available in a free public database intended to serve as a resource for research on the immune response to SARS-CoV-2. The samples were drawn from the first 160 participants of the ongoing ImmuneRACE study and from 1,254 subjects provided by 6 global collaborators. Nearly every sample came with metadata listing a de-identified subject ID, COVID-19 status, age in years and sex. Where available, HLA class I and class II types were taken from metadata supplied by the sample provider and were not determined by assay-based typing. Overall results and qualifications from the work: How much clinical and demographic metadata was included differed by source and by participant, and the metadata was provided uncurated.

Note on this clone: Its antigen remains unidentified. No qualities accompany the bases; no much larger clone lies one base away.

The immunoSEQ Assay, a bias-controlled multiplex PCR, was used to amplify TCRbeta CDR3 regions from genomic DNA. On the study's bioinformatics: Within the assay, amplification of reference gene primers was used to estimate how many nucleated cells each sample contained. To quantify the absolute abundance of each unique TCRbeta CDR3 rearrangement, sequence reads were collapsed and filtered. For each sample, productive Simpson clonality was calculated by taking the square root of Simpson's diversity index across productive rearrangements. TCRdb carries this immuneACCESS record with in-frame sequences only. Its versions omit some clonotypes, under half of them owing to an unresolved V gene in the studies checked, with the rest unexplained. V and J calls and clone size are as listed in that table; D and trimming were resolved from the DNA. The sample table contains 45,000 to 50,000 clones; only one count was recorded for around 83% of them. The ten largest clones capture about 7% of the sample.

The CDR3 goes from the cysteine to the phenylalanine over 13 residues. Just CDR3 DNA is preserved here, 39 bases in frame from base 1. CDR1 and CDR2 (SQVTM, ANQGSEA) derive from the germline V gene. Relative to germline, V is 7 bases shorter and J is 7 bases shorter, with 16 bases between their ends. Whole blood was collected in K2EDTA tubes by collaborating institutions according to the institutions' own protocols. For TCRbeta analysis, collaborator samples were shipped as frozen whole blood, as isolated PBMCs, or as DNA extracted from either sample type. The rearrangement combines TRBV29-1 with TRBJ1-4, with a tentative D gene TRBD1 over 5 matching bases. The sequencing input was peripheral blood. The TCR was taken from a man aged 60 to 75 with active COVID-19. The CDR3 region: CSAVPGGGEKLFF. Here is the DNA: TGCAGCGCCGTTCCGGGGGGAGGTGAAAAACTGTTTTTT.